The sequence of this T cell receptor (beta chain) was determined in a study of blood T cells in healthy people across ages. The CDR3 contains 14 residues. V was trimmed by 4 bases and J by 6 bases, leaving 16 bases between them. Germline lookup yields CDR1 MDHEN and CDR2 SYDVKM. Next came a second PCR, run for about 7 to 12 cycles, which used a sample-barcoded 5' primer along with a J-beta primer mix. Each CDR3 protein is one row after TCRdb ran MiXCR on the 5' RACE reads. Of about 830,000 distinct CDR3 sequences in the sample, under 80% were seen once. The clonotype was recovered from a man aged 25 to 40 in good health. The sequencing sample was made of blood. The chain employs TRBV28 and TRBJ2-7; weak D call: TRBD1 (6 bases). CDR3 amino acids: CASSSPPTGREQYF. For the CDR3, the DNA is TGTGCCAGCAGTTCGCCCCCTACAGGGCGCGAGCAGTACTTC.